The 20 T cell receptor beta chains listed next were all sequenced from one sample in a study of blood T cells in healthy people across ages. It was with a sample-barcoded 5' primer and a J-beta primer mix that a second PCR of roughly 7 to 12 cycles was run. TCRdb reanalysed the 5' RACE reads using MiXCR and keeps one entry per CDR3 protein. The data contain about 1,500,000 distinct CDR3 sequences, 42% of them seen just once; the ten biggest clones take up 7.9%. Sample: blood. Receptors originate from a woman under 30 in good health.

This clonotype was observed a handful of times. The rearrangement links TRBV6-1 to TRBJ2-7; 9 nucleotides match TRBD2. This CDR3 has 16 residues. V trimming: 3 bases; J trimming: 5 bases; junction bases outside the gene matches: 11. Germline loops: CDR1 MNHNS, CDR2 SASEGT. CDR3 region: CASSDLPGLASHEQYF. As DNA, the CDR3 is TGTGCCAGCAGTGACCTTCCGGGACTAGCTTCCCACGAGCAGTACTTC.

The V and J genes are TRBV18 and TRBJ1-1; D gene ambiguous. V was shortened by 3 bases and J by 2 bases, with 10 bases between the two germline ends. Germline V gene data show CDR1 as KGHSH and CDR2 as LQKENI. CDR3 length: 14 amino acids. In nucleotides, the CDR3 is TGTGCCAGCTCACCCTTCGAATCAAACACTGAAGCTTTCTTT. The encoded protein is CASSPFESNTEAFF.

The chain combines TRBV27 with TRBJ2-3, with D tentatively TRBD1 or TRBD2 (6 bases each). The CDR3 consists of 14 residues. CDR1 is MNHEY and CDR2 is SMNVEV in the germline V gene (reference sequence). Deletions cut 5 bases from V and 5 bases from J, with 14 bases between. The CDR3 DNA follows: TGTGCCAGCAGTCTGAGGGGGGCAGGAGATACGCAGTATTTT. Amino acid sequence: CASSLRGAGDTQYF.

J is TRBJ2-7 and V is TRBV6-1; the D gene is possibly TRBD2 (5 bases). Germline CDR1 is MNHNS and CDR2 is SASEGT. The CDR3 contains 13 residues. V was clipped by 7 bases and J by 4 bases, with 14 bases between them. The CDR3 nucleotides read TGTGCCAGCAAAGAGGGCATATATTACGAGCAGTACTTC. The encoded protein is CASKEGIYYEQYF.

Here the CDR3 reads CASSLGRPSGKVTDTQYF. For the CDR3, the DNA is TGTGCCAGCAGCTTAGGCCGCCCTAGCGGGAAAGTCACAGATACGCAGTATTTT. The V and J genes are TRBV11-2 and TRBJ2-3; 9 bases agree with TRBD2. The germline V gene has CDR1 SGHAT and CDR2 FQNNGV. The CDR3 has 18 residues. After removal of 1 base from V and 2 bases from J, the junction contained 10 bases not matched to a gene. The full variable domain, completed using reference TRBV11-2 and TRBJ2-3, is EAGVAQSPRYKIIEKRQSVAFWCNPISGHATLYWYQQILGQGPKLLIQFQNNGVVDDSQLPKDRFSAERLKGVDSTLKIQPAKLEDSAVYLCASSLGRPSGKVTDTQYFGPGTRLTVL.

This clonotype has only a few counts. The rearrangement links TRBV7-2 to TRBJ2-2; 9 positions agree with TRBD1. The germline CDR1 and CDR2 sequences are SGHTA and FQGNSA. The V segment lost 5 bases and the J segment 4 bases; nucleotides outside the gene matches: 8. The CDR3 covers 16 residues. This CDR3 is CASSPGQGYVTGELFF. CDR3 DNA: TGTGCCAGCAGCCCGGGACAGGGCTATGTCACCGGGGAGCTGTTTTTT.

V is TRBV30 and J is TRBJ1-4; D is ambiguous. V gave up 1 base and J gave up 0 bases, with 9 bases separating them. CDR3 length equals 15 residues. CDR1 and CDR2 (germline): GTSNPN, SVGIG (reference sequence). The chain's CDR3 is CAWSGQATTNEKLFF. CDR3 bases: TGTGCCTGGAGTGGCCAAGCGACAACTAATGAAAAACTGTTTTTT.

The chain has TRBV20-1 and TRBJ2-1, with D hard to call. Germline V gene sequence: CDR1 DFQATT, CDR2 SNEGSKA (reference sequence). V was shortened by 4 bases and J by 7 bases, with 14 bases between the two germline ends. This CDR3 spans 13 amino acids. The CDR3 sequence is CSATSPRLNEQFF. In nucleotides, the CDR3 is TGCAGTGCTACCTCTCCGAGGCTAAATGAGCAGTTCTTC.

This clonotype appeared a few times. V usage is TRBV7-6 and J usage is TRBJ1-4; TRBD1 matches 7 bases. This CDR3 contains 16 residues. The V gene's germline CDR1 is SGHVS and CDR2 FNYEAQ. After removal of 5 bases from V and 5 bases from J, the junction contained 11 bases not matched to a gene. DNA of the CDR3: TGTGCCAGCAGCAAACGCCACGAGGGACAGAATGAAAAACTGTTTTTT. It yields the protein CASSKRHEGQNEKLFF.

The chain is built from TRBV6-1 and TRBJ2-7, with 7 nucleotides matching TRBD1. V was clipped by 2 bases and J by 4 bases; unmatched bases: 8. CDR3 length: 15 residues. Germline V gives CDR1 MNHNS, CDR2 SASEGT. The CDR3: CASSERAGGLYEQYF. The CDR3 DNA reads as TGTGCCAGCAGTGAAAGGGCAGGGGGTTTATACGAGCAGTACTTC.

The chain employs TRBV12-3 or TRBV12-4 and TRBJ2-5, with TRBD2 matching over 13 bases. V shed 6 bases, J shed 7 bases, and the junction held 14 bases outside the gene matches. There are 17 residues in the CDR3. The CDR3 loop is CASSLGLAGAPDRTQYF. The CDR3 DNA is TGTGCCAGCAGCCTAGGACTAGCGGGGGCCCCCGACCGGACCCAGTACTTC.

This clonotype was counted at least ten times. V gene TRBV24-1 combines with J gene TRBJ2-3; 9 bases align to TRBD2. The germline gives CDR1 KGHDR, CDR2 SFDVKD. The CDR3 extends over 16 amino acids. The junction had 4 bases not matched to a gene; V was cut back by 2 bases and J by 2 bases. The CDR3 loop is CATSDSASGDTDTQYF. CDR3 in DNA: TGTGCCACCAGTGATTCAGCTAGCGGGGACACAGATACGCAGTATTTT.

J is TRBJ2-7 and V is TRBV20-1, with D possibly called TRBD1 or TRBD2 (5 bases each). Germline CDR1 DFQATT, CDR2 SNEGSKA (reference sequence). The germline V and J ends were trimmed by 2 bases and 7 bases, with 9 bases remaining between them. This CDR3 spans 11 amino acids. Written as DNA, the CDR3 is TGCAGTGCTAGATCGGGACGAGAGCAGTACTTC. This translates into CSARSGREQYF.

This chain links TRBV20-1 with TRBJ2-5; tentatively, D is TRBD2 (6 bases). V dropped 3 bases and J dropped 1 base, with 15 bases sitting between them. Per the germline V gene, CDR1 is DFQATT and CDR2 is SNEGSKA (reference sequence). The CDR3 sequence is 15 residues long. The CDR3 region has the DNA TGCAGTGCTAGCGTCCCGGGAGCCCGCCAAGAGACCCAGTACTTC. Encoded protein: CSASVPGARQETQYF.

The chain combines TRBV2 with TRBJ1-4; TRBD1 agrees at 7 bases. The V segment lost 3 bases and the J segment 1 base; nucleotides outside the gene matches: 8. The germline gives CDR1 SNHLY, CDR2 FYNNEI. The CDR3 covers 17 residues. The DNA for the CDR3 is TGTGCCAGCAGTGAGATCGACAGGGCGTTAACTAATGAAAAACTGTTTTTT. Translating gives CASSEIDRALTNEKLFF.

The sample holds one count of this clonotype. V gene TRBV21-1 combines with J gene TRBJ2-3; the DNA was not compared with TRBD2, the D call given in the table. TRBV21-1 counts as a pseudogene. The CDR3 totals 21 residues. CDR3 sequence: CASSKVVRSLAGGTSTDTQYF. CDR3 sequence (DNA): TGTGCCAGCAGCAAGGTTGTCAGGTCGCTAGCGGGGGGAACTAGCACAGATACGCAGTATTTT.

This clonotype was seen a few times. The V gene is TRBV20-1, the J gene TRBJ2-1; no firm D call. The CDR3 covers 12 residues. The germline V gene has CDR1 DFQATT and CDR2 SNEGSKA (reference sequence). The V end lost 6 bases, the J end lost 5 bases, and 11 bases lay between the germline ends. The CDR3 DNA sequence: TGCAGTGCCTACTCTAGGGACAATGAGCAGTTCTTC. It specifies CSAYSRDNEQFF.

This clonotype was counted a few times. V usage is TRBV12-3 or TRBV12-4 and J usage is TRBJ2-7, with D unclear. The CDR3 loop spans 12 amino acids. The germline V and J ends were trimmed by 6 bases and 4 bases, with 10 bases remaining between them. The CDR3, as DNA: TGTGCCAGCAGGGGATGGGGATACGAGCAGTACTTC. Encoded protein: CASRGWGYEQYF.

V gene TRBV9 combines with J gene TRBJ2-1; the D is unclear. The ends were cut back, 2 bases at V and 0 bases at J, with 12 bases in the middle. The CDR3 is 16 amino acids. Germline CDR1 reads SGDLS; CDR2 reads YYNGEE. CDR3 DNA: TGTGCCAGCAGCGTTGGTACTTCAAGCTCCTACAATGAGCAGTTCTTC. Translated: CASSVGTSSSYNEQFF.

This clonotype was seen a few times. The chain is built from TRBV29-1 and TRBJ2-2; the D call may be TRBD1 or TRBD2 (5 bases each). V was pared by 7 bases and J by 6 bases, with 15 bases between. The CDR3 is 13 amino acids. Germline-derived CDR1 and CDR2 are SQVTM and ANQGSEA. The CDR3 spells CSAESEGPGELFF. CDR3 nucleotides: TGCAGCGCCGAGTCCGAGGGACCCGGGGAGCTGTTTTTT.